Presented here are 27 T cell receptor beta chains from one specimen sequenced in a study of cytomegalovirus exposure and HLA in healthy donors. Generated by immunoSEQ multiplex PCR, the TCRdb table keeps only in-frame clones and is missing some. This table holds approximately 60,000 clones, under 95% found once. The specimen was PBMCs. These receptors all stem from a woman aged 18-35 years in good health and CMV-seronegative.

The chain joins TRBV4-3 to TRBJ2-5; D possibly corresponds to TRBD1 (5 bases). CDR3 size: 15 residues. V lost 4 bases, J lost 2 bases, and 14 bases lay in between. Germline V gene sequence: CDR1 LGHNA, CDR2 YSLEER. In nucleotides, the CDR3 is TGCGCCAGCAGCCCTGGAGCAGGGTTACAAGAGACCCAGTACTTC. Its protein is CASSPGAGLQETQYF.

This clone appeared once. The V gene is TRBV6-5, the J gene TRBJ1-1; 12 nucleotides match TRBD1. Germline values: CDR1 MNHEY, CDR2 SVGAGI. Germline trimming cut 0 bases from V and 5 bases from J; bases unmatched to any gene: 4. The length of the CDR3 is 16 residues. CDR3 nucleotides: TGTGCCAGCAGTTACTCAGGGACAGGGGGCGGTACTGAAGCTTTCTTT. Encoded protein: CASSYSGTGGGTEAFF.

With respect to this clone: In the same sample, other DNA sequences code for this CDR3. This sequence joins TRBV6-4 and TRBJ2-3; 9 bases fit TRBD2. Trimming at V came to 4 bases and at J to 1 base, leaving 0 bases not matched to a gene. This CDR3 has 14 amino acids. Germline CDR1 is MRHNA and CDR2 is SNTAGT. The CDR3 loop reads CASSVAGGTDTQYF. DNA of the CDR3: TGTGCCAGCAGTGTAGCGGGAGGCACAGATACGCAGTATTTT.

This chain connects TRBV10-2 to TRBJ1-1; TRBD1 might be the D (5 bases). The CDR3 runs to 12 residues. The germline CDR1 and CDR2 sequences are WSHSY and SAAADI. Trimming left V 3 bases short and J 11 bases short, with 13 bases between. CDR3 nucleotides: TGCGCCAGCAGTGATGGCGGGGCTGGGGCTTTCTTT. This gives the protein CASSDGGAGAFF.

The rearrangement links TRBV4-1 to TRBJ2-7, with a tentative D call TRBD2 (5 bases). The CDR3 spans 13 residues. V lost 3 bases, J lost 4 bases, and 10 bases lay in between. Germline lookup yields CDR1 MGHRA and CDR2 YSYEKL. CDR3 sequence (DNA): TGCGCCAGCAGCCATTTGGACTCTTACGAGCAGTACTTC. This codes for CASSHLDSYEQYF.

This chain links TRBV27 with TRBJ1-1, with 9 positions matching TRBD1. This CDR3 region has 17 residues. Germline CDR1 reads MNHEY; CDR2 reads SMNVEV (reference sequence). J gave up 0 bases and V 5 bases, and 10 bases lay outside the gene matches. Here the CDR3 reads CASSPWGQGGMNTEAFF. CDR3 DNA: TGTGCCAGCAGTCCATGGGGACAGGGCGGCATGAACACTGAAGCTTTCTTT.

This chain links TRBV29-1 with TRBJ2-1; D gene ambiguous. The V end lost 3 bases, the J end lost 6 bases, and 9 bases lay between the germline ends. The CDR3 spans 12 residues. Germline CDR1 and CDR2: SQVTM and ANQGSEA. CDR3 amino acids: CSVDLDPNEQFF. CDR3 nucleotides: TGCAGCGTTGACCTAGATCCCAATGAGCAGTTCTTC.

The chain has TRBV12-5 and TRBJ1-2, with D possibly matching TRBD1 (6 bases). The V and J ends lost 1 base and 13 bases respectively, with 16 bases between them. CDR1 and CDR2 from the germline V gene are LGHNT and FRNRAP. This CDR3 has 13 residues. This CDR3 reads CASGLDPLQGFTF. The CDR3 DNA reads TGTGCTAGTGGTTTGGATCCACTACAGGGATTCACCTTC.

V usage is TRBV7-9 and J usage is TRBJ2-3, with TRBD1 identical over 8 bases. This CDR3 has 16 amino acids. With V trimmed by 3 bases and J by 3 bases, 8 bases remained unmatched. Per germline, CDR1 SEHNR and CDR2 FQNEAQ (reference sequence). The CDR3 coding sequence is TGTGCCAGCAGCTTTGCCGGACAGGGCGGGACAGATACGCAGTATTTT. It translates to CASSFAGQGGTDTQYF.

The chain carries TRBV5-1 and TRBJ1-2, with 7 bases matching TRBD1. Germline assignment: CDR1 SGHRS and CDR2 YFSETQ. The V segment lost 0 bases and the J segment 4 bases; nucleotides outside the gene matches: 12. The CDR3 is made up of 17 amino acids. This CDR3 reads CASSLEGSQGWIYGYTF. The CDR3 nucleotides are TGCGCCAGCAGCTTGGAAGGCTCACAGGGGTGGATCTATGGCTACACCTTC.

J is TRBJ2-4 and V is TRBV6-5; tentatively, D is TRBD2 (5 bases). The CDR3 is made up of 14 amino acids. Between the trimmed V and J ends, which lost 2 bases and 5 bases, there was a span of 10 bases. Germline V gene sequence: CDR1 MNHEY, CDR2 SVGAGI. The CDR3 region is CASSYEGTQNIQYF. CDR3 nucleotide sequence: TGTGCCAGCAGTTACGAGGGAACCCAAAACATTCAGTACTTC.

The V call is TRBV28, the J call TRBJ2-1, with D unresolved. V lost 8 bases and J 8 bases, leaving 16 bases between the germline ends. This CDR3 has 13 residues. Germline assignment: CDR1 MDHEN and CDR2 SYDVKM. The CDR3 loop is CASQAGYGDEQFF. The CDR3 DNA reads TGTGCCAGCCAGGCAGGTTACGGCGATGAGCAGTTCTTC. Together with reference TRBV28 and TRBJ2-1, the CDR3 gives the full variable domain: DVKVTQSSRYLVKRTGEKVFLECVQDMDHENMFWYRQDPGLGLRLIYFSYDVKMKEKGDIPEGYSVSREKKERFSLILESASTNQTSMYLCASQAGYGDEQFFGPGTRLTVL.

The V gene is TRBV15, the J gene TRBJ1-1; 8 nucleotides agree with TRBD1. The V segment lost 7 bases and the J segment 11 bases; nucleotides outside the gene matches: 12. The CDR3 has 13 amino acids. In germline, CDR1 is LNHNV, CDR2 YYDKDF (reference sequence). In nucleotides, the CDR3 is TGTGCCACCACCGGACAGGGCATAAGTCGGGCTTTCTTT. It is translated as CATTGQGISRAFF.

This clone was counted between two and nine times. This chain connects TRBV6-1 to TRBJ1-2, with 7 nucleotides matching TRBD1. The J segment lost 8 bases and the V segment lost 6 bases, leaving 9 bases of the junction unmatched. This CDR3 contains 13 residues. The germline V gene encodes CDR1 MNHNS and CDR2 SASEGT. The CDR3 loop reads CASRSDRARGYTF. Written as DNA, the CDR3 is TGTGCCAGCAGATCTGACAGGGCACGGGGCTACACCTTC.

The CDR3 here is CASSPEVLLDTQYF. The CDR3 region has the DNA TGCGCCAGCAGTCCGGAGGTCTTATTAGATACGCAGTATTTT. This chain links TRBV10-1 with TRBJ2-3, with TRBD2 as a possible D gene (5 bases). V was trimmed by 5 bases and J by 5 bases, leaving 14 bases between them. Germline V gives CDR1 WNHNN, CDR2 SYGVQD (reference sequence). This CDR3 contains 14 residues.

The rearrangement uses TRBV6-1 and TRBJ2-3; TRBD1 matches 11 bases. The V gene end was trimmed by 5 bases and the J gene end by 4 bases; junction bases not matched to a gene: 5. CDR1 is MNHNS, CDR2 SASEGT, per germline. The CDR3 sequence is 15 residues long. The DNA of the CDR3 is TGTGCCAGCAGTATTGGACAGGGGGCCTCAGATACGCAGTATTTT. This gives the protein CASSIGQGASDTQYF.

The chain has TRBV28 and TRBJ1-2, with 7 bases fitting TRBD1. This CDR3 is built from 17 residues. Germline assignment: CDR1 MDHEN and CDR2 SYDVKM. The ends lost 3 bases at V and 1 base at J; junction bases unmatched: 11. The CDR3 DNA is TGTGCCAGCAGTTTGTCAGCCGGGACAGCTTTTAACTATGGCTACACCTTC. This encodes CASSLSAGTAFNYGYTF.

Details on this clone: Mismatch with germline at one junction end may stem from a read error. This CDR3 is also generated by other DNA sequences in the sample. The chain recombines TRBV7-9 with TRBJ2-5, with D uncertain. From germline, CDR1 is SEHNR and CDR2 FQNEAQ (reference sequence). This CDR3 spans 13 amino acids. CDR3 sequence: CASSLGPEETQYF. The CDR3, as DNA: TGTGCCAGCAGTTTAGGGCCAGAAGAGACCCAGTACTTC.

This chain connects TRBV11-3 to TRBJ1-1; no clear D. V was clipped by 7 bases and J by 5 bases, with 17 bases between them. The CDR3 has 14 residues. Germline CDR1 and CDR2: SGHNT and YENEEA. In DNA, the CDR3 is TGTGCCAGCACCGACGAGGGCAGTCGAACTGAAGCTTTCTTT. Translated, it gives CASTDEGSRTEAFF.

The chain employs TRBV29-1 and TRBJ1-5; D remains ambiguous. The V gene lost 4 bases and the J gene lost 0 bases, with 7 bases spanning the gap. Germline CDR1 SQVTM, CDR2 ANQGSEA. The CDR3 consists of 13 residues. This CDR3 is CSVVSGSNQPQHF. CDR3 bases: TGCAGCGTTGTTTCAGGTAGCAATCAGCCCCAGCATTTT.

The V and J genes are TRBV2 and TRBJ2-5, with D possibly TRBD2 on 6 matching bases. Germline V gene lookup returns CDR1 SNHLY and CDR2 FYNNEI. V was cut by 3 bases and J by 3 bases, with 14 bases left in between. CDR3 length: 15 residues. The DNA for the CDR3 is TGTGCCAGCAGTGACATTCGGACGGGGGAAGAGACCCAGTACTTC. The encoded protein is CASSDIRTGEETQYF.

The chain is built from TRBV11-2 and TRBJ1-6; 11 bases fit TRBD1. CDR3 length: 16 residues. The V gene end was trimmed by 5 bases and the J gene end by 11 bases; junction bases not matched to a gene: 11. Germline CDR1 and CDR2: SGHAT and FQNNGV. For the CDR3, the DNA is TGTGCCAGCAGCAAAACCCGGGGACAGGGGGGTGCACCCCTCCACTTT. Amino acids: CASSKTRGQGGAPLHF.

This clone came up once. The rearrangement links TRBV6-5 to TRBJ1-6, with D tentatively TRBD1 (5 bases). Germline V gene data show CDR1 as MNHEY and CDR2 as SVGAGI. Deletions cut 2 bases from V and 8 bases from J, with 16 bases between. CDR3 length: 16 amino acids. In DNA, the CDR3 is TGTGCCAGCAGTTACACTGCCGGGACGGGAGATTCACCCCTCCACTTT. Translated, it gives CASSYTAGTGDSPLHF.

The CDR3 loop is CASSLEHSTDTQYF. The CDR3 nucleotides read TGTGCCAGCAGCTTAGAGCACAGCACAGATACGCAGTATTTT. The rearrangement links TRBV7-2 to TRBJ2-3, with D hard to call. The germline V and J ends were trimmed by 1 base and 0 bases, with 5 bases remaining between them. Germline V CDR1 and CDR2: SGHTA, FQGNSA. The CDR3 length is 14 residues.

This chain connects TRBV7-6 to TRBJ2-3; 9 bases map to TRBD2. The CDR3 extends over 15 amino acids. Germline lookup yields CDR1 SGHVS and CDR2 FNYEAQ. Trimming cost V 1 base and J 4 bases; bases outside gene matches: 3. CDR3 in DNA: TGTGCCAGCAGCTTAGGCGGGAGGGCCTCAGATACGCAGTATTTT. This encodes CASSLGGRASDTQYF.

With respect to this clone: The junction and the germline gene differ at one end; a read error may be behind it. V usage is TRBV7-7 and J usage is TRBJ2-1, with 7 bases identical to TRBD2. CDR1 is SSHAT and CDR2 is FNYEAQ in the germline V gene (reference sequence). The CDR3 is 14 amino acids. The CDR3 reads CASSSLGTMDEQFF. The CDR3, as DNA: TGTGCTAGCAGCTCCCTAGGGACTATGGATGAGCAGTTCTTC. The full variable domain, rest sourced from reference TRBV7-7 and TRBJ2-1, is GAGVSQSPRYKVTKRGQDVTLRCDPISSHATLYWYQQALGQGPEFLTYFNYEAQPDKSGLPSDRFSAERPEGSISTLTIQRTEQRDSAMYRCASSSLGTMDEQFFGPGTRLTVL.

The V call is TRBV5-1, the J call TRBJ2-2, with D maybe TRBD1 (6 bases). Germline assignment: CDR1 SGHRS and CDR2 YFSETQ. Trimming pared 4 bases from V and 4 bases from J, leaving 11 bases between. CDR3 size: 14 residues. The CDR3, as DNA: TGCGCCAGCAGCCCGGGACAAATCACCGGGGAGCTGTTTTTT. It encodes CASSPGQITGELFF.